This T cell receptor (beta chain) was captured in a study of cytomegalovirus exposure and HLA in healthy donors. Study-wide background: There were some 81 million unique TCRs (from HLA-typed donors) in an early data release.

There are 15 residues in the CDR3. J lost 3 bases, V lost 4 bases, and 5 bases had no gene match. Germline V gene sequence: CDR1 MNHNY, CDR2 SVGAGI (reference sequence). The study ran its PCR with 60 Vbeta and 13 Jbeta primers. Method: immunoSEQ multiplex PCR; TCRdb's copy keeps in-frame clones and lacks some. Of fewer than 110,000 clones listed, roughly three quarters are singletons. Donors were ostensibly healthy at sampling, although undocumented immune exposures were probable. The specimen was PBMCs. V and J are TRBV6-6 and TRBJ2-7; 11 bases agree with TRBD2. This clonotype was obtained from a man aged 35-49 years in good health and CMV-seronegative. The CDR3 is CASSWVTSGGYEQYF. CDR3 in DNA: TGTGCCAGCAGTTGGGTCACTAGCGGGGGCTACGAGCAGTACTTC.